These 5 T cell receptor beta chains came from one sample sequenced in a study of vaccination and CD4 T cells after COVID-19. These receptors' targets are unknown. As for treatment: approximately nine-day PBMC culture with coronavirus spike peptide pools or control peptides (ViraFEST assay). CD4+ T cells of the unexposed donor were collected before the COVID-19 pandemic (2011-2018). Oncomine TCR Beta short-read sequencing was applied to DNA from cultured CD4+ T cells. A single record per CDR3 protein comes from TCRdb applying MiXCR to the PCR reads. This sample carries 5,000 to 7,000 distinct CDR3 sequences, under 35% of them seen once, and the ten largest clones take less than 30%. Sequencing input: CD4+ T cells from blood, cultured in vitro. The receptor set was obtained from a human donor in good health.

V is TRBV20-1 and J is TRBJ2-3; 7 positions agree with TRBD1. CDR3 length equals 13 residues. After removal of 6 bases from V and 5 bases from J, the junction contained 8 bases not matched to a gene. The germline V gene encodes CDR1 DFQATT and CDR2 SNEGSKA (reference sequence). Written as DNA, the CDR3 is TGCAGTGCCCGAACAGGGGCCGGAGATACGCAGTATTTT. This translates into CSARTGAGDTQYF.

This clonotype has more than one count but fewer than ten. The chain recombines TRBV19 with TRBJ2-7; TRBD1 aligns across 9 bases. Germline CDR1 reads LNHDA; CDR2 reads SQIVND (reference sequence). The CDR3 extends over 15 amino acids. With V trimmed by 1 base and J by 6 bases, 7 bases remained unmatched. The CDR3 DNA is TGTGCCAGTAGTATAGGCCCGGGACAGGGAGGCGAGCAGTACTTC. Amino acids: CASSIGPGQGGEQYF.

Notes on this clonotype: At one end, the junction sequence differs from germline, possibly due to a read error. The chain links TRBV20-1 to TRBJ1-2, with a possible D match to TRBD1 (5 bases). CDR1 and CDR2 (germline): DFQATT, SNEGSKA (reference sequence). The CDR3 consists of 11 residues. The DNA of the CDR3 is TGCAGTGCTAGTCGGCAGGGTGAGGCTCCGTTC. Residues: CSASRQGEAPF.

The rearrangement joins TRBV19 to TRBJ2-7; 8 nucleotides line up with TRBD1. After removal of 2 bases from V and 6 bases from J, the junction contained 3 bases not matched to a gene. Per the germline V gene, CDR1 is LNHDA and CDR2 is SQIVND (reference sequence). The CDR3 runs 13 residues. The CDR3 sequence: CASSITQGAEQYF. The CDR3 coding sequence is TGTGCCAGTAGTATAACCCAGGGGGCCGAGCAGTACTTC.

CDR3: CSGRDRGVRVTEAFF. The CDR3 DNA reads TGCAGTGGGAGGGACAGGGGGGTTCGGGTCACTGAAGCTTTCTTT. The V gene is TRBV20-1, the J gene TRBJ1-1; 11 positions agree with TRBD1. J gave up 4 bases and V 7 bases, and 11 bases lay outside the gene matches. CDR1 DFQATT and CDR2 SNEGSKA come from the germline V gene (reference sequence). CDR3 length equals 15 residues.